Below, 5 T cell receptor beta chains from the same sample are listed, as sequenced in a study of cytomegalovirus exposure and HLA in healthy donors. With 60 Vbeta and 13 Jbeta primers, the PCR was carried out. Produced via immunoSEQ multiplex PCR; TCRdb's table is partial and in-frame only. The data contain under 150,000 clones, around four fifths of them singletons. Sequenced: PBMCs. Receptors originate from a middle-aged woman in good health and CMV-seronegative.

As DNA, the CDR3 is TGTGCCAGCACCTGGACAGGGGGAACCGGGGAGCTGTTTTTT. Translation gives CASTWTGGTGELFF. V usage is TRBV9 and J usage is TRBJ2-2; 10 nucleotides align to TRBD1. Germline V gives CDR1 SGDLS, CDR2 YYNGEE. Trimming at V came to 6 bases and at J to 5 bases, leaving 4 bases not matched to a gene. The CDR3 consists of 14 residues.

Only a few counts were recorded for this clone. The chain employs TRBV10-3 and TRBJ2-5; TRBD2 matches 11 bases. Trimming cost V 3 bases and J 7 bases; bases outside gene matches: 7. CDR1 is ENHRY, CDR2 SYGVKD, per germline. CDR3 length: 15 amino acids. For the CDR3, the DNA is TGTGCCATCAGTGATCCACTAGCGGGGGTAGGGACCCAGTACTTC. Translated, it gives CAISDPLAGVGTQYF.

The V gene is TRBV10-3, the J gene TRBJ2-3; D not certain. CDR1 is ENHRY and CDR2 is SYGVKD in the germline V gene. This CDR3 region has 13 residues. V lost 4 bases, J lost 2 bases, and 7 bases lay in between. In nucleotides, the CDR3 is TGTGCCATCAGTGTGACAAACACAGATACGCAGTATTTT. Translating gives CAISVTNTDTQYF.

The chain combines TRBV6-1 with TRBJ1-2; 9 bases line up with TRBD1. Looked up from germline, CDR1 is MNHNS and CDR2 is SASEGT. V was clipped by 4 bases and J by 5 bases; unmatched bases: 8. The CDR3 loop spans 15 amino acids. The CDR3 here is CASSVLIGTGYGYTF. CDR3 DNA: TGTGCCAGCAGTGTTTTAATTGGGACAGGGTATGGCTACACCTTC.

The gene calls are TRBV6-5 and TRBJ2-1; 10 nucleotides line up with TRBD2. Unmatched junction bases numbered 6, after V lost 6 bases and J lost 4 bases. CDR3 length: 15 amino acids. The V gene's germline CDR1 is MNHEY and CDR2 SVGAGI. The CDR3 sequence: CASRPTSGVYNEQFF. CDR3 in DNA: TGTGCCAGCAGACCAACTAGCGGGGTATACAATGAGCAGTTCTTC.